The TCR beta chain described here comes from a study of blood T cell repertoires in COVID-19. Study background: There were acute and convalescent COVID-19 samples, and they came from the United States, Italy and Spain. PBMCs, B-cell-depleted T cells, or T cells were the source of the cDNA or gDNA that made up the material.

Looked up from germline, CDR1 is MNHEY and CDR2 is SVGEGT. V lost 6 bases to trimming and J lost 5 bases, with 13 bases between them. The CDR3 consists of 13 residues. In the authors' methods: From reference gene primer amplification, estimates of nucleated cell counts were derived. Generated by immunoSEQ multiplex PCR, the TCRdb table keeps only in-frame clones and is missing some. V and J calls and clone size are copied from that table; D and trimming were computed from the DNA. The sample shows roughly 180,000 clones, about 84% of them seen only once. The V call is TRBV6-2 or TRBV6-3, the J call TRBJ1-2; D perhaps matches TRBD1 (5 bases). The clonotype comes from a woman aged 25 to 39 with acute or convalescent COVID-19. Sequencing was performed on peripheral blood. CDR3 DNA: TGTGCCAGCAGCCCCCCCTCAGGGTATGGCTACACCTTC. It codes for CASSPPSGYGYTF.